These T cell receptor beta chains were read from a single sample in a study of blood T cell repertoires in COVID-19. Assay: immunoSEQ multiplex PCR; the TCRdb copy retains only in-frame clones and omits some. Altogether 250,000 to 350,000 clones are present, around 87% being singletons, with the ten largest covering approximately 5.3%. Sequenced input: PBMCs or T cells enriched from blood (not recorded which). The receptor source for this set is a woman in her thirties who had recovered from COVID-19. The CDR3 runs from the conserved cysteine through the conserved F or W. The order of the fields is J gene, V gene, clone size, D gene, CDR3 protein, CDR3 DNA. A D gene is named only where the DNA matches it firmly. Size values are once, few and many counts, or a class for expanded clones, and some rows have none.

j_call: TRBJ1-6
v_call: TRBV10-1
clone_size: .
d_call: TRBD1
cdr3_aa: CASTGQDGWNSPLHF
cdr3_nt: TGCGCCAGCACCGGACAGGACGGATGGAATTCACCCCTCCACTTT

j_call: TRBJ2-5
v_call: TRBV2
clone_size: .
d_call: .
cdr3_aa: CASSDLRGRLSETQYF
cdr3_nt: TGTGCCAGCAGTGATCTCAGGGGCCGTCTTTCGGAGACCCAGTACTTC

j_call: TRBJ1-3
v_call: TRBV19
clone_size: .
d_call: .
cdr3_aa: CASSISLYSGNTIYF
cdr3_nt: TGTGCCAGTAGTATAAGCCTCTACTCTGGAAACACCATATATTTT

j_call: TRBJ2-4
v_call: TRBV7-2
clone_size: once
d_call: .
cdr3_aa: CASSLYSASLAKNIQYF
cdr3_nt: TGTGCCAGCAGCTTATACTCAGCGAGTCTAGCCAAAAACATTCAGTACTTC

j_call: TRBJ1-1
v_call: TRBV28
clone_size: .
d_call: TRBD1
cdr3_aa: CASSLYRGSNTEAFF
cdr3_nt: TGTGCCAGCAGTTTGTACAGGGGGTCGAACACTGAAGCTTTCTTT

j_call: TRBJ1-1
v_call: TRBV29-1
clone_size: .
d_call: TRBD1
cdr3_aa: CSVGTGNTEAFF
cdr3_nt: TGCAGCGTCGGGACAGGGAACACTGAAGCTTTCTTT

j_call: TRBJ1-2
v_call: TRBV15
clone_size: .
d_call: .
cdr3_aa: CATSSTTGLANYGYTF
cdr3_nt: TGTGCCACCAGCAGTACCACAGGGCTTGCTAACTATGGCTACACCTTC

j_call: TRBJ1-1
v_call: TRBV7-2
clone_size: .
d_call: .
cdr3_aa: CASSLAGGFRHTEAFF
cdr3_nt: TGTGCCAGCAGCTTAGCTGGAGGGTTTCGTCACACTGAAGCTTTCTTT

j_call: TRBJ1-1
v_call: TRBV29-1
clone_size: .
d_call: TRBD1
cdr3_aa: CSVESETGKAFF
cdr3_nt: TGCAGCGTTGAATCTGAGACAGGGAAAGCTTTCTTT

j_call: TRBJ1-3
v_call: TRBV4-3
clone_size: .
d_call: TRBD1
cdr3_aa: CASSPRQGPGGNTIYF
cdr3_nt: TGCGCCAGCAGCCCGAGACAGGGCCCGGGTGGAAACACCATATATTTT

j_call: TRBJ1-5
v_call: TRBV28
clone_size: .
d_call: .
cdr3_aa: CASSLRGTQHF
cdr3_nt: TGTGCCAGCAGTTTAAGGGGGACCCAGCATTTT

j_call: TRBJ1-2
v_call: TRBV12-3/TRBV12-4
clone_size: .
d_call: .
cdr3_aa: CASSRRGAEGYTF
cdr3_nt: TGTGCCAGCAGCCGGCGGGGGGCTGAAGGCTACACCTTC

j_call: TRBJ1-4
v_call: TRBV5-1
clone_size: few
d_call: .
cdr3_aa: CASSLQGVNEKLFF
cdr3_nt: TGCGCCAGCAGCTTACAGGGTGTTAATGAAAAACTGTTTTTT

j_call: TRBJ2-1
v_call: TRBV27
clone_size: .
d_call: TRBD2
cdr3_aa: CASSLGGGPNEQFF
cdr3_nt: TGTGCCAGCAGTTTAGGCGGGGGGCCCAATGAGCAGTTCTTC

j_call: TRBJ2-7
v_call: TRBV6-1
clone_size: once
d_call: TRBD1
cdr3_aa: CASSDRDRGFLYF
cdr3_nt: TGTGCCAGCAGTGACCGGGACAGGGGGTTTTTGTACTTC

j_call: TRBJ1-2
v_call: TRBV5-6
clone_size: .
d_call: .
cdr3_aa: CASSLYPSGSYGYTF
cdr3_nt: TGTGCCAGCAGCTTGTACCCCTCAGGCAGCTATGGCTACACCTTC

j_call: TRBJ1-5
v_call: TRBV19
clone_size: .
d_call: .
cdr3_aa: CASMVGGGNNQPQHF
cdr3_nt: TGTGCCAGTATGGTGGGTGGAGGAAACAATCAGCCCCAGCATTTT

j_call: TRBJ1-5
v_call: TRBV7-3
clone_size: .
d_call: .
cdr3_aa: CASSLTRTANQPQHF
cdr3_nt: TGTGCCAGCAGCTTAACTCGGACAGCAAATCAGCCCCAGCATTTT

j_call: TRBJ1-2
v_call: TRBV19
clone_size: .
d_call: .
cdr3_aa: CASSIAPGSFNYGYTF
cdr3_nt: TGTGCCAGTAGTATAGCCCCAGGGTCATTTAACTATGGCTACACCTTC

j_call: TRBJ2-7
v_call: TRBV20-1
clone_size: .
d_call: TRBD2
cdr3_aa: CGVGLTYEQYF
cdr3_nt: TGCGGGGTGGGACTAACCTACGAGCAGTACTTC

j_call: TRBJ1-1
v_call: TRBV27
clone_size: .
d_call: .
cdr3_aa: CATKTVIMNTEAFF
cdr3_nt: TGTGCCACGAAGACAGTAATCATGAACACTGAAGCTTTCTTT

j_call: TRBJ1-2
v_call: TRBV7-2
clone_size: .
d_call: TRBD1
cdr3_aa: CASTGTDYGYTF
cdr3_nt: TGTGCCAGCACAGGGACAGACTATGGCTACACCTTC

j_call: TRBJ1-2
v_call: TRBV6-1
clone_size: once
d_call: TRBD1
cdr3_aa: CASSVRDRASEHYGYTF
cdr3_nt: TGTGCCAGCAGTGTTCGAGACAGGGCTTCCGAACACTATGGCTACACCTTC

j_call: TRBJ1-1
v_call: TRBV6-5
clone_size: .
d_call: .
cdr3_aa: CASSPRQTNTEAFF
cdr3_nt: TGTGCCAGCAGTCCCCGACAGACGAACACTGAAGCTTTCTTT

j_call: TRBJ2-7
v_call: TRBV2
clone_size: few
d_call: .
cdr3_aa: CASIRDMNYEQYF
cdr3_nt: TGTGCCAGCATTAGGGACATGAACTACGAGCAGTACTTC

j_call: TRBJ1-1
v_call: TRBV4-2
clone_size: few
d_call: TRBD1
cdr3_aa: CASSLAGQGTEAFF
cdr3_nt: TGTGCCAGCAGCCTAGCTGGACAGGGGACCGAAGCTTTCTTT

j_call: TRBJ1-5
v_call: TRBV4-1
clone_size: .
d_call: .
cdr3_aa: CASRKGSGQPQHF
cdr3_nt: TGCGCCAGCAGAAAGGGGTCGGGTCAGCCCCAGCATTTT

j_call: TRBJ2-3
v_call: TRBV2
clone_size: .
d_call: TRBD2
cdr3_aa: CASTSGYTDTQYF
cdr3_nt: TGTGCCAGCACTAGCGGCTACACAGATACGCAGTATTTT

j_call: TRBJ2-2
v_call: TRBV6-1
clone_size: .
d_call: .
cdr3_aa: CASSASRVGVQTGELFF
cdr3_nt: TGTGCCAGCAGTGCCAGCAGGGTTGGGGTTCAAACCGGGGAGCTGTTTTTT

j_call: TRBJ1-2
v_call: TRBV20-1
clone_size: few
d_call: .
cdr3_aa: CSASAGATYGYTF
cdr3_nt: TGCAGTGCTAGTGCAGGGGCAACCTATGGCTACACCTTC

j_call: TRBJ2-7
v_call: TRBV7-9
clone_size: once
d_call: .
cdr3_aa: CASSFGGSLYYEQYF
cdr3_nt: TGTGCCAGCAGCTTCGGAGGGTCCCTCTACTACGAGCAGTACTTC

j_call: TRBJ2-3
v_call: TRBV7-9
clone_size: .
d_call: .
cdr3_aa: CASSPLWTGSTDTQYF
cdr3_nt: TGTGCCAGCAGCCCCCTCTGGACTGGAAGCACAGATACGCAGTATTTT

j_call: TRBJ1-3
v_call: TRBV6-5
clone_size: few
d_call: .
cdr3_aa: CASISRYSGNTIYF
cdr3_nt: TGTGCCAGTATATCCAGGTACTCTGGAAACACCATATATTTT

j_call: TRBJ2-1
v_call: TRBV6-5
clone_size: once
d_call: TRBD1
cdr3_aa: CASSRQGNEQFF
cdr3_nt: TGTGCCAGCAGTCGACAGGGAAATGAGCAGTTCTTC

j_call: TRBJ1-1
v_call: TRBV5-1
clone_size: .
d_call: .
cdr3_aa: CASSLEEVRQGNRAAFF
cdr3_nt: TGCGCCAGCAGCTTGGAAGAGGTGAGGCAGGGCAATAGAGCCGCCTTCTTT

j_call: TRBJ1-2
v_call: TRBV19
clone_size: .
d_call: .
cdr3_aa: CASNVATPYGYTF
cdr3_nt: TGTGCCAGTAACGTCGCTACCCCCTATGGCTACACCTTC

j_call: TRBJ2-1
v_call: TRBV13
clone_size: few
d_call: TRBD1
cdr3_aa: CASSLGDRVEQFF
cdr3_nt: TGTGCCAGCAGCTTAGGGGACAGGGTCGAGCAGTTCTTC

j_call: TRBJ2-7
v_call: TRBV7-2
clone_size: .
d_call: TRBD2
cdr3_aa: CASSVGGSSYEQYF
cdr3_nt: TGTGCCAGCAGCGTCGGGGGGAGCTCCTACGAGCAGTACTTC

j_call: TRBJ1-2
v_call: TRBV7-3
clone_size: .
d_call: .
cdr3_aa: CASSPTGPNDRYTF
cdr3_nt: TGTGCCAGCAGCCCGACAGGCCCCAACGATCGCTACACCTTC

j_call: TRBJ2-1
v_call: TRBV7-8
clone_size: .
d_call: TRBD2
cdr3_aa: CASSSPTSGGSYNEQFF
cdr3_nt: TGTGCCAGCAGCTCCCCGACTAGCGGGGGCTCCTACAATGAGCAGTTCTTC

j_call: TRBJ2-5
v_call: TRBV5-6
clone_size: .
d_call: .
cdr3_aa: CASSLGTGTQYF
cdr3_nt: TGTGCCAGCAGCTTGGGAACAGGGACCCAGTACTTC

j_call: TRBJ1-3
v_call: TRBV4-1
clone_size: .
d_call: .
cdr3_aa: CASSQSDSFSFSGNTIYF
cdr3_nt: TGCGCCAGCAGCCAGTCCGACAGTTTCTCCTTCTCTGGAAACACCATATATTTT